Listed here are 28 T cell receptor beta chains from one sample, sequenced in a study of blood T cell repertoires in COVID-19. TCRdb keeps only in-frame clones here, not all; method: immunoSEQ multiplex PCR. The table shows roughly 140,000 clones, with 75% to 90% occurring only once. Sample: peripheral blood. Every receptor here comes from a man aged 65-85 years who had recovered from COVID-19.

CDR3 sequence (DNA): TGTGCCAGCAGTGAAAGGGGCCTTTTGGGTCAGCCCCAGCATTTT. It specifies CASSERGLLGQPQHF. J is TRBJ1-5 and V is TRBV2, with D perhaps TRBD1 (5 bases). The CDR3 length is 15 residues. Germline V lookup: CDR1 SNHLY, CDR2 FYNNEI. V was cut by 2 bases and J by 6 bases, with 14 bases left in between. Variable domain in full (rest from reference TRBV2 and TRBJ1-5): EPEVTQTPSHQVTQMGQEVILRCVPISNHLYFYWYRQILGQKVEFLVSFYNNEISEKSEIFDDQFSVERPDGSNFTLKIRSTKLEDSAMYFCASSERGLLGQPQHFGDGTRLSIL.

The chain combines TRBV24-1 with TRBJ2-7, with 7 bases matching TRBD2. The J segment lost 1 base and the V segment lost 7 bases, leaving 9 bases of the junction unmatched. There are 15 residues in the CDR3. Germline V gene lookup returns CDR1 KGHDR and CDR2 SFDVKD. The CDR3 bases are TGTGCCACCAGCCCTCCTCGCGGGAGTTCCTACGAGCAGTACTTC. Amino acids: CATSPPRGSSYEQYF.

The chain couples TRBV29-1 to TRBJ2-5; 8 nucleotides line up with TRBD1. Germline V gene sequence: CDR1 SQVTM, CDR2 ANQGSEA. Losses at the gene ends were 2 bases for V and 7 bases for J; bases not matched to a gene: 12. CDR3 length: 15 amino acids. The CDR3 loop is CSVEKRQGPLGTQYF. The CDR3, as DNA: TGCAGCGTTGAAAAAAGACAGGGGCCTTTGGGGACCCAGTACTTC.

This chain connects TRBV21-1 to TRBJ2-5; TRBD1, the table's D call, was not compared with the DNA. TRBV21-1 is termed a pseudogene. CDR3 length: 17 residues. CDR3 region: CASSKVRTIKYQETQYF. The DNA for the CDR3 is TGTGCCAGCAGCAAAGTTCGGACAATCAAGTACCAAGAGACCCAGTACTTC.

The CDR3: CASSHQPIAGRSYNEQFF. The CDR3 bases are TGTGCCAGCAGCCATCAACCCATAGCGGGACGCTCATACAATGAGCAGTTCTTC. V gene TRBV7-9 combines with J gene TRBJ2-1; 8 nucleotides match TRBD2. The trim removed 5 bases at V and 4 bases at J, leaving 16 bases unmatched. Germline loops: CDR1 SEHNR, CDR2 FQNEAQ (reference sequence). The CDR3 runs 18 residues.

This clone appeared a single time. The chain links TRBV9 to TRBJ2-1, with unresolved D. CDR3 length equals 15 residues. Between the trimmed V and J ends, which lost 0 bases and 2 bases, there was a span of 9 bases. Germline V gene lookup returns CDR1 SGDLS and CDR2 YYNGEE. CDR3 DNA sequence: TGTGCCAGCAGCGTAGATTGGGCCCCCTACAATGAGCAGTTCTTC. It specifies CASSVDWAPYNEQFF.

The V call is TRBV11-2, the J call TRBJ2-1, with D uncertain. This CDR3 spans 14 amino acids. Germline V lookup: CDR1 SGHAT, CDR2 FQNNGV. Deletions cut 7 bases from V and 1 base from J, with 11 bases between. The CDR3, as DNA: TGTGCCAGCACCTTTAGCCTTTCCTACAATGAGCAGTTCTTC. Encoded protein: CASTFSLSYNEQFF.

In this sample, this clone turned up many times. V is TRBV19 and J is TRBJ2-2, with D hard to call. The CDR3 is 11 amino acids. Germline loops: CDR1 LNHDA, CDR2 SQIVND (reference sequence). V was shortened by 8 bases and J by 6 bases, with 7 bases between the two germline ends. CDR3 loop: CASYSPGELFF. The CDR3 nucleotides are TGTGCCAGTTATTCCCCCGGGGAGCTGTTTTTT. The variable domain in full, completed from reference TRBV19 and TRBJ2-2, reads DGGITQSPKYLFRKEGQNVTLSCEQNLNHDAMYWYRQDPGQGLRLIYYSQIVNDFQKGDIAEGYSVSREKKESFPLTVTSAQKNPTAFYLCASYSPGELFFGEGSRLTVL.

The rearrangement joins TRBV11-2 to TRBJ2-7, with 10 bases that match TRBD2. This CDR3 has 16 residues. The germline gives CDR1 SGHAT, CDR2 FQNNGV. J lost 1 base, V lost 5 bases, and 8 bases had no gene match. The CDR3 region has the DNA TGTGCCAGCAGCGAGGGACTAGCGAGAGGATCCTACGAGCAGTACTTC. Translated, it gives CASSEGLARGSYEQYF.

The chain joins TRBV7-2 to TRBJ2-7, with D perhaps matching TRBD1 (6 bases). Between the trimmed V and J ends, which lost 5 bases and 3 bases, there was a span of 11 bases. Germline V gene sequence: CDR1 SGHTA, CDR2 FQGNSA. This CDR3 has 13 residues. The CDR3 DNA reads TGTGCCAGCAGCCGTGGACAGAACTACGAGCAGTACTTC. This translates into CASSRGQNYEQYF. The full variable domain, its missing parts supplied by reference TRBV7-2 and TRBJ2-7, is GAGVSQSPSNKVTEKGKDVELRCDPISGHTALYWYRQSLGQGLEFLIYFQGNSAPDKSGLPSDRFSAERTGGSVSTLTIQRTQQEDSAVYLCASSRGQNYEQYFGPGTRLTVT.

The chain is built from TRBV6-5 and TRBJ2-1, with D possibly TRBD1 on 6 matching bases. The CDR3 is made up of 15 amino acids. The germline V gene has CDR1 MNHEY and CDR2 SVGAGI. Trimming left V 6 bases short and J 6 bases short, with 18 bases between. CDR3 DNA sequence: TGTGCCAGCAGAAGTAGGACAGCCGCCTCCAATGAGCAGTTCTTC. Amino acid sequence: CASRSRTAASNEQFF.

The chain joins TRBV24-1 to TRBJ2-1; 8 bases are shared with TRBD2. This CDR3 region has 14 residues. Germline V lookup: CDR1 KGHDR, CDR2 SFDVKD. V lost 7 bases and J lost 5; bases outside the gene matches: 6. The CDR3 DNA follows: TGTGCCACCAGCGTATCGGGAGGGAACAATGAGCAGTTCTTC. Residues: CATSVSGGNNEQFF.

This chain links TRBV5-1 with TRBJ1-2; unclear D gene. The CDR3 has 15 amino acids. The V end was cut by 4 bases, the J end by 6 bases, with 19 bases between. Per the germline V gene, CDR1 is SGHRS and CDR2 is YFSETQ. CDR3 in DNA: TGCGCCAGCAGCCCGGAGGTACTGTCCGGCAATGGCTACACCTTC. It yields the protein CASSPEVLSGNGYTF.

The V gene is TRBV11-2, the J gene TRBJ2-7; 7 bases are shared with TRBD1. Germline loops: CDR1 SGHAT, CDR2 FQNNGV. Trimming removed 5 bases from V and 1 base from J; junction bases left unmatched: 8. The CDR3 has 15 amino acids. In DNA form, the CDR3 reads TGTGCCAGCAGCCACCCGGACAGGTCTTCCTACGAGCAGTACTTC. It yields the protein CASSHPDRSSYEQYF.

This clone was counted once. The chain carries TRBV25-1 and TRBJ1-4; 7 positions match TRBD1. The CDR3 loop spans 17 amino acids. V was clipped by 2 bases and J by 4 bases; unmatched bases: 10. CDR1 MGHDK and CDR2 SYGVNS come from the germline V gene. CDR3: CASSEPTQGGVNEKLFF. Written as DNA, the CDR3 is TGTGCCAGCAGTGAACCGACCCAGGGGGGAGTTAATGAAAAACTGTTTTTT.

The chain links TRBV7-8 to TRBJ1-5, with D maybe TRBD1 (5 bases). The CDR3 totals 14 residues. The ends were cut back, 2 bases at V and 2 bases at J, with 7 bases in the middle. Germline V gene lookup returns CDR1 SGHVS and CDR2 FQNEAQ. This chain's CDR3 is CASSLSRGNQPQHF. In DNA, the CDR3 is TGTGCCAGCAGCTTATCCAGGGGCAATCAGCCCCAGCATTTT.

The chain couples TRBV27 to TRBJ1-1; 11 nucleotides line up with TRBD1. The CDR3 totals 17 residues. Trimming at V came to 6 bases and at J to 0 bases, leaving 9 bases not matched to a gene. Germline V gene sequence: CDR1 MNHEY, CDR2 SMNVEV (reference sequence). The CDR3 nucleotides read TGTGCCAGCAGCCGAGGGACAGGGGGACCGGTGAACACTGAAGCTTTCTTT. Its protein is CASSRGTGGPVNTEAFF.

This clone occurred a few times. V gene TRBV29-1 combines with J gene TRBJ2-1; weak D call: TRBD2 (6 bases). Germline CDR1 SQVTM, CDR2 ANQGSEA. The germline V and J ends were trimmed by 3 bases and 9 bases, with 18 bases remaining between them. CDR3 length: 14 amino acids. Here the CDR3 DNA reads TGCAGCGTTGACGAGCCCCGACTAGTGAGTGAGCAGTTCTTC. This gives the protein CSVDEPRLVSEQFF.

The chain links TRBV7-9 to TRBJ2-7, with 9 bases matching TRBD1. V trimming: 1 base; J trimming: 4 bases; junction bases outside the gene matches: 2. Germline CDR1 reads SEHNR; CDR2 reads FQNEAQ (reference sequence). This CDR3 is 14 amino acids long. The CDR3 sequence: CASSLGDRVYEQYF. CDR3 sequence (DNA): TGTGCCAGCAGCTTAGGGGACAGGGTTTACGAGCAGTACTTC.

This clone was seen a single time. One end of the junction is discordant with germline, which a read error may explain. The chain combines TRBV5-1 with TRBJ2-1; 14 bases line up with TRBD2. The CDR3 runs 13 residues. Germline lookup yields CDR1 SGHRS and CDR2 YFSETQ. CDR3 sequence reads: CASSSGLAGEEIF. In DNA, the CDR3 is TGCGCCAGCAGCTCGGGACTAGCGGGAGAGGAAATCTTC.

The chain employs TRBV5-1 and TRBJ2-7; TRBD1 is a possible D gene (6 bases). V was pared by 7 bases and J by 2 bases, with 16 bases between. The CDR3 contains 14 residues. The germline CDR1 and CDR2 sequences are SGHRS and YFSETQ. CDR3 amino acids: CASAGDTGAYEQYF. The CDR3 DNA is TGCGCCAGCGCCGGGGACACGGGCGCCTACGAGCAGTACTTC. The complete variable domain, with remaining parts taken from reference TRBV5-1 and TRBJ2-7, reads KAGVTQTPRYLIKTRGQQVTLSCSPISGHRSVSWYQQTPGQGLQFLFEYFSETQRNKGNFPGRFSGRQFSNSRSEMNVSTLELGDSALYLCASAGDTGAYEQYFGPGTRLTVT.

This clone was observed a single time. The chain links TRBV11-2 to TRBJ1-3; 7 bases align to TRBD1. The ends lost 5 bases at V and 3 bases at J; junction bases unmatched: 13. The CDR3 contains 17 residues. The V gene's germline CDR1 is SGHAT and CDR2 FQNNGV. The CDR3: CASSPSDRDVYGNTIYF. CDR3 in DNA: TGTGCCAGCAGCCCTTCCGACAGGGACGTATATGGAAACACCATATATTTT. Looking up the rest from reference TRBV11-2 and TRBJ1-3 gives the full variable domain: EAGVAQSPRYKIIEKRQSVAFWCNPISGHATLYWYQQILGQGPKLLIQFQNNGVVDDSQLPKDRFSAERLKGVDSTLKIQPAKLEDSAVYLCASSPSDRDVYGNTIYFGEGSWLTVV.

The chain links TRBV9 to TRBJ1-4; D is undetermined. In germline, CDR1 is SGDLS, CDR2 YYNGEE. Between the trimmed V and J ends, which lost 4 bases and 4 bases, there was a span of 11 bases. The CDR3 extends over 14 amino acids. CDR3 in amino acids: CASSKARGNEKLFF. CDR3 coding DNA: TGTGCCAGCAGCAAAGCCCGGGGTAATGAAAAACTGTTTTTT.

The chain recombines TRBV2 with TRBJ2-3; the match to TRBD2 covers 7 bases. CDR3 length: 13 residues. CDR1 is SNHLY, CDR2 FYNNEI, per germline. The junction had 0 bases not matched to a gene; V was cut back by 1 base and J by 5 bases. The CDR3 coding sequence is TGTGCCAGCAGTGAAGAGCGGGGAGATACGCAGTATTTT. It is translated as CASSEERGDTQYF. Full variable domain (missing parts from reference TRBV2 and TRBJ2-3): EPEVTQTPSHQVTQMGQEVILRCVPISNHLYFYWYRQILGQKVEFLVSFYNNEISEKSEIFDDQFSVERPDGSNFTLKIRSTKLEDSAMYFCASSEERGDTQYFGPGTRLTVL.

The chain has TRBV19 and TRBJ2-7; TRBD1 matches at 8 bases. Per the germline V gene, CDR1 is LNHDA and CDR2 is SQIVND (reference sequence). The CDR3 sequence is 16 residues long. The V gene end was trimmed by 3 bases and the J gene end by 1 base; junction bases not matched to a gene: 8. CDR3 nucleotides: TGTGCCAGTAGTATCCAGGGGGCATCCCCATCCTACGAGCAGTACTTC. Translated, it gives CASSIQGASPSYEQYF. Full variable domain (outside the CDR3, taken from reference TRBV19 and TRBJ2-7): DGGITQSPKYLFRKEGQNVTLSCEQNLNHDAMYWYRQDPGQGLRLIYYSQIVNDFQKGDIAEGYSVSREKKESFPLTVTSAQKNPTAFYLCASSIQGASPSYEQYFGPGTRLTVT.

V usage is TRBV6-2 or TRBV6-3 and J usage is TRBJ1-5; 7 positions agree with TRBD1. The V and J ends lost 0 bases and 9 bases, in that order; junction bases with no gene match: 2. Germline V lookup: CDR1 MNHEY, CDR2 SVGEGT. The CDR3 is made up of 13 amino acids. This CDR3 is CASSYSGGWPQHF. DNA of the CDR3: TGTGCCAGCAGTTACTCAGGGGGCTGGCCCCAGCATTTT.

The chain is built from TRBV18 and TRBJ1-2, with TRBD1 matching over 11 bases. The V and J ends lost 3 bases and 8 bases, in that order; junction bases with no gene match: 2. Germline loops: CDR1 KGHSH, CDR2 LQKENI. The CDR3 is made up of 13 amino acids. CDR3 coding DNA: TGTGCCAGCTCACCGGGACAGGGGGACGGCTACACCTTC. Translated, it gives CASSPGQGDGYTF.

This chain joins TRBV6-1 and TRBJ2-3; no reliable D call. The CDR3 length is 14 residues. CDR1 and CDR2 from the germline V gene are MNHNS and SASEGT. Trimming removed 2 bases at V and 2 bases at J, with 8 bases between. The CDR3: CASSEPLYTDTQYF. The CDR3 bases are TGTGCCAGCAGTGAACCTCTCTACACAGATACGCAGTATTTT.